The source of this T cell receptor beta chain is a study of blood T cell repertoires in COVID-19. Study summary: Donors in the United States, Italy and Spain gave samples during acute or convalescent COVID-19. From T cells, B-cell-depleted T cells, or PBMCs came the material, which was cDNA or gDNA.

The CDR3 is made up of 16 amino acids. V lost 0 bases to trimming and J lost 8 bases; unmatched junction nucleotides: 8. Germline V gene sequence: CDR1 MNHEY, CDR2 SVGAGI. Authors' processing steps: Cell counts per sample came from amplifying reference gene primers. Libraries were prepared by immunoSEQ multiplex PCR; TCRdb keeps only in-frame clonotypes and omits some of them. V and J calls and clone size follow that table, whereas D and trimming were derived from the DNA. There are 120,000 or so clones in the sample; around 87% occur only once, and approximately 8.1% lies in the top ten. The rearrangement uses TRBV6-5 and TRBJ1-2, with 11 bases aligning to TRBD1. Sequencing used peripheral blood. This TCR was recovered from a man aged 50-59 years with acute or convalescent COVID-19. The CDR3 reads CASSYSIGQGAVGYTF. The DNA of the CDR3 is TGTGCCAGCAGTTACTCGATTGGACAGGGGGCGGTCGGCTACACCTTC.